This is a list of T cell receptor beta chains from one sample in a study of identical twins. One entry per CDR3 protein results from TCRdb running MiXCR on the 5' RACE reads. The data hold 510,000 or so distinct CDR3 sequences, with over 12% observed a single time. In addition, the sample was reused for a study of yellow fever vaccine responses in identical twins.

The sample comprised CD4+ T cells sorted from blood. The source of these receptors is a woman under 30 in good health. Both conserved end residues are part of each CDR3. D genes are given only for firm matches. Clone size is shown for a subset of rows, as once, few, many or a class of expanded clone.

abundance	v_gene	d_gene	j_gene	CDR3nt	CDR3aa
-	TRBV14	-	TRBJ2-7	TGTGCCAGCAGCCAAGGGTTAAGGGGGACTTACGAGCAGTACTTC	CASSQGLRGTYEQYF
many	TRBV4-2	-	TRBJ1-6	TGTGCCAGCAGCCAAGAACGGGGCCTTTATAATTCACCCCTCCACTTT	CASSQERGLYNSPLHF
-	TRBV12-3/TRBV12-4	TRBD1	TRBJ1-1	TGTGCCAGCAGTTTAAGCCAGGGGGCTTTTGAAGCTTTCTTT	CASSLSQGAFEAFF
-	TRBV20-1	-	TRBJ2-3	TGCAGTGTTCGACAGTTCAGCACAGATACGCAGTATTTT	CSVRQFSTDTQYF
few	TRBV9	-	TRBJ1-3	TGTGCCAGCAGCGTAAATGCTGGCTCTGGAAACACCATATATTTT	CASSVNAGSGNTIYF
-	TRBV20-1	-	TRBJ2-1	TGCTGTGCTAGCACCAACCCGGACAGTTACAATGAGCAGTTCTTC	CCASTNPDSYNEQFF
-	TRBV5-5	TRBD2	TRBJ2-7	TGTGCCAGCAGCTTGGGACTAGCGGGAGAGGTGTACTTC	CASSLGLAGEVYF
-	TRBV4-2	TRBD2	TRBJ2-5	TGTGCCAGCAGCCAAGGAGCGGGGGGATTCCAAGAGACCCAGTACTTC	CASSQGAGGFQETQYF
-	TRBV5-1	-	TRBJ2-1	TGCGCCAGCAGCTTACCTAGCCCCGGGACCAATGAGCAGTTCTTC	CASSLPSPGTNEQFF
few	TRBV7-2	-	TRBJ2-4	TGTGCCAGCAGCTTGGTTGGCAGGGTCCTAGCCAAAAACATTCAGTACTTC	CASSLVGRVLAKNIQYF
-	TRBV20-1	-	TRBJ1-1	TGCAGTGCTCCTGACCTGAACACTGAAGCTTTCTTT	CSAPDLNTEAFF
-	TRBV5-1	TRBD1	TRBJ2-2	TGCGCCAGCGCGGGACAGGGAGGCACCGGGGAGCTGTTTTTT	CASAGQGGTGELFF
few	TRBV24-1	-	TRBJ2-3	TGTGCCACCAGTGATCCCTCTTTTCTCACAGATACGCAGTATTTT	CATSDPSFLTDTQYF
-	TRBV4-1	-	TRBJ2-1	TGCGCCAGCAGCCAATTACAGAACAATGAGCAGTTCTTC	CASSQLQNNEQFF
few	TRBV2	-	TRBJ2-5	TGTGCCAGCAGGACAGGAAACTTAGAGACCCAGTACTTC	CASRTGNLETQYF
-	TRBV27	-	TRBJ1-6	TGTGCCAGCACCCAGGTCTATAATTCACCCCTCCACTTT	CASTQVYNSPLHF
few	TRBV12-3/TRBV12-4	-	TRBJ1-2	TGTGCCAGCAAGGCAGGATTCTATGGCTACACCTTC	CASKAGFYGYTF
-	TRBV9	TRBD2	TRBJ2-7	TGTGCCAGCAGCGTAAATGTGCTAGCGGGAGCCGAGCAGTACTTC	CASSVNVLAGAEQYF
few	TRBV29-1	-	TRBJ2-3	TGCAGCGTTGGGGCTAGCAGTCAGGTAGATACGCAGTATTTT	CSVGASSQVDTQYF
few	TRBV5-1	-	TRBJ2-5	TGCGCCAGCAGCTTAAGTCAGACCCAGAAGGCCCAGTACTTC	CASSLSQTQKAQYF
-	TRBV12-3/TRBV12-4	-	TRBJ2-1	TGTGCCAGCAGTATCCCACACAGCTCCTACAATGAGCAGTTCTTC	CASSIPHSSYNEQFF
-	TRBV19	-	TRBJ2-5	TGTGCCAGTAGTATGGGGACCCAAGAGACCCAGTACTTC	CASSMGTQETQYF
many	TRBV5-1	-	TRBJ1-2	TGCGCCAGCAGGGGGCTAGACTATGGCTACACCTTC	CASRGLDYGYTF
-	TRBV12-3/TRBV12-4	-	TRBJ2-2	TGTGCCAGCAGCCCTAATTCAGCCACCGGGGAGCTGTTTTTT	CASSPNSATGELFF
few	TRBV7-2	TRBD2	TRBJ2-1	TGTGCCAGCAGCCAAACCGGGACTACCTATACCAATGAGCAGTTCTTC	CASSQTGTTYTNEQFF
-	TRBV11-2	TRBD1	TRBJ2-6	TGTGCCAGCAGACGACCGGGACAGGCTCCATCTGGGGCCAACGTCCTGACTTTC	CASRRPGQAPSGANVLTF
-	TRBV3-1	-	TRBJ1-3	TGTGCCAGCAGCCAAGGTAGAGGAAGAAACACCATATATTTT	CASSQGRGRNTIYF
-	TRBV28	TRBD2	TRBJ2-5	TGTGCCAGCAGTTCACGAAGCGGGAGTGTTCAAGAGACCCAGTACTTC	CASSSRSGSVQETQYF
few	TRBV2	-	TRBJ2-1	TGTGCCAGCAGTGGACAGGCTGGGATGGATGAGCAGTTCTTC	CASSGQAGMDEQFF
few	TRBV6-1	TRBD1	TRBJ1-5	TGTGCCAGCAGCCCCAGGGGGCATGATCAGCCCCAGCATTTT	CASSPRGHDQPQHF
-	TRBV5-1	TRBD2	TRBJ2-1	TGCGCCAGCAGCTTGGTGCGGGGGTTAAATGATCAGTTCTTC	CASSLVRGLNDQFF
-	TRBV7-9	TRBD2	TRBJ2-7	TGTGCCAGCAGCGCATCCGGGACTAGTTACGAGCAGTACTTC	CASSASGTSYEQYF
-	TRBV20-1	TRBD2	TRBJ2-5	TGCAGTGAGACTAGCGGGGGGCCCCAAGAGACCCAGTACTTC	CSETSGGPQETQYF
many	TRBV5-1	TRBD1	TRBJ2-3	TGCGCCAGCAGCGCCGGACAGGGGAGAACAGATACGCAGTATTTT	CASSAGQGRTDTQYF
-	TRBV12-3/TRBV12-4	TRBD1	TRBJ1-1	TGTGCCAGCAGGCAGGGAGGGGGCAAGGGTGAAGCTTTCTTT	CASRQGGGKGEAFF
few	TRBV2	-	TRBJ2-7	TGTGCCAGCAGTGATGAGGGGTTTGCCTACGAGCAGTACTTC	CASSDEGFAYEQYF
-	TRBV20-1	TRBD1	TRBJ1-1	TGCATACCAGGGGGCGGCTTTGACACTGAAGCTTTCTTT	CIPGGGFDTEAFF
few	TRBV6-5	-	TRBJ2-7	TGTGCCAGCAGTTACTCGAACGCGAGGGGGAACTACGAGCAGTACTTC	CASSYSNARGNYEQYF
few	TRBV29-1	TRBD2	TRBJ2-1	TGCAGCGCAAGACTAGCGGGAGTCTCTAATGAGCAGTTCTTC	CSARLAGVSNEQFF
few	TRBV5-5	-	TRBJ2-3	TGTGCCAGCAGCTTCCGCTTCAACACAGATACGCAGTATTTT	CASSFRFNTDTQYF
-	TRBV6-1	-	TRBJ1-1	TGTGCCAGCTGGAGCCCGCTGAACACTGAAGCTTTCTTT	CASWSPLNTEAFF
-	TRBV15	-	TRBJ2-3	TGTGCCACCAGCAGGGTCCCAGGGGCTTCGGAGTATTTT	CATSRVPGASEYF
few	TRBV5-1	-	TRBJ1-5	TGCGCCAGCAGCTTGGAACACCTCAATCAGCCCCAGCATTTT	CASSLEHLNQPQHF
few	TRBV5-8	-	TRBJ2-2	TGTGCCAGCACCCCCCGGGGTACCGTGACCGGGGAGCTGTTTTTT	CASTPRGTVTGELFF
-	TRBV20-1	TRBD1	TRBJ1-1	TGCAGTGCTAGGATTCCCGGGACAGGGGGTACTGAAGCTTTCTTT	CSARIPGTGGTEAFF
-	TRBV28	-	TRBJ2-3	TGTGCCAGCAGCACATTGGGGACATCTGGAGCAGATACGCAGTATTTT	CASSTLGTSGADTQYF
few	TRBV29-1	TRBD2	TRBJ2-5	TGCAGCGTTGGTCGGACTAGCCCCCAAGAGACCCAGTACTTC	CSVGRTSPQETQYF
-	TRBV12-3/TRBV12-4	-	TRBJ1-2	TGTGCCAGCAGTTTAGGCCGCATAACGGGTGGCTACACCTTC	CASSLGRITGGYTF
-	TRBV12-3/TRBV12-4	TRBD1	TRBJ2-5	TGTGCCAGCAGACCTGGACAGGGAACCCAGTACTTC	CASRPGQGTQYF
-	TRBV12-3/TRBV12-4	TRBD2	TRBJ2-3	TGTGCCAGCGGACTAGCGGGAGCCGATACGCAGTATTTT	CASGLAGADTQYF
-	TRBV29-1	TRBD2	TRBJ2-3	TGCAGCGTTGTACTAGCGGCCCCAGATACGCAGTATTTT	CSVVLAAPDTQYF
-	TRBV18	TRBD1	TRBJ1-2	TGTGCCAGCTCACCACCCGGGCAGGGGGCAGGTGGCTACACCTTC	CASSPPGQGAGGYTF
few	TRBV28	TRBD1	TRBJ1-4	TGTGCCAGCAGTCGGAAACAGGGGGCGTCTGAAAAACTGTTTTTT	CASSRKQGASEKLFF
few	TRBV20-1	-	TRBJ1-4	TGCAGTGCTCGCTATACGTGGGCTAATGAAAAACTGTTTTTT	CSARYTWANEKLFF
few	TRBV27	TRBD1	TRBJ2-5	TGTGCCAGCAGTCTCTCCGGGACAGGGGGCCTTGGGGAGACCCAGTACTTC	CASSLSGTGGLGETQYF
few	TRBV28	-	TRBJ2-7	TGTGCCAGCAGTCGATTCCAAGACAGGAGCTCCTACGAGCAGTACTTC	CASSRFQDRSSYEQYF
many	TRBV11-2	-	TRBJ2-1	TGTGCCAGCAGCTTACCCAGCTATGAGCAGTTCTTC	CASSLPSYEQFF